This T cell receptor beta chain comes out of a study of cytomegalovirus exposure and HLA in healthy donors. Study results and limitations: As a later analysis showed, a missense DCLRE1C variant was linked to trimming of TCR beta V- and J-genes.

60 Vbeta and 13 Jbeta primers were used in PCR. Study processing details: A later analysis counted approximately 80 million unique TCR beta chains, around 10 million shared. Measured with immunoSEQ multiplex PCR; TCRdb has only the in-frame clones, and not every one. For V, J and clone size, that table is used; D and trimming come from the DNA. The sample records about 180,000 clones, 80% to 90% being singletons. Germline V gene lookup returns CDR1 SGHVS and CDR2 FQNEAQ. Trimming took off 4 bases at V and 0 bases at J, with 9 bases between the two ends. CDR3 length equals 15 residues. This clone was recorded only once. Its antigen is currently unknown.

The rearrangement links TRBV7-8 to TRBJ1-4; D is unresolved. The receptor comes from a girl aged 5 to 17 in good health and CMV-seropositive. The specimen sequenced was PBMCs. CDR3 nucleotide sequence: TGTGCCAGCAGCTCGGGGAAGGCAACTAATGAAAAACTGTTTTTT. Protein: CASSSGKATNEKLFF.